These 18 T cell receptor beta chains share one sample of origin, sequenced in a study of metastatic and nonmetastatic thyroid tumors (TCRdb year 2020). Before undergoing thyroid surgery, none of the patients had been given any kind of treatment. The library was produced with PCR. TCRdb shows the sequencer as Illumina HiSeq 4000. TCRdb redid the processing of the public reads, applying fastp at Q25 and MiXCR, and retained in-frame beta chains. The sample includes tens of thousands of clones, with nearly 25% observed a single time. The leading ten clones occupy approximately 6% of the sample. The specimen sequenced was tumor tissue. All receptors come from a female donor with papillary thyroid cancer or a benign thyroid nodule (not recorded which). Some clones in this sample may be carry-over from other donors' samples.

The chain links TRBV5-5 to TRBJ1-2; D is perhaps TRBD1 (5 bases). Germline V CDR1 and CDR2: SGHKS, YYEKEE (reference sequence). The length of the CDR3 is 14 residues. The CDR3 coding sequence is TGTTCTAGCAGCCGGACACTTGCTAACTATGGCTACACCTTC. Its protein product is CSSSRTLANYGYTF.

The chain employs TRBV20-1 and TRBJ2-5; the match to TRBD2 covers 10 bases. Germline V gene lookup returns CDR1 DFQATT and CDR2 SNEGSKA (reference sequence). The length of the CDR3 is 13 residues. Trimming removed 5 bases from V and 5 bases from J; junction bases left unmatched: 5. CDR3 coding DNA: TGCAGTGCTTTTAGCGGGAGGCACGAGACCCAGTACTTC. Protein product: CSAFSGRHETQYF.

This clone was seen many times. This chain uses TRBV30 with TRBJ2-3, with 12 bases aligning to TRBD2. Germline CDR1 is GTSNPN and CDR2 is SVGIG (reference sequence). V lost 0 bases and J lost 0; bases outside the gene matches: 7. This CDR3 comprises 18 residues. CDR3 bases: TGTGCCTGGAGTGTACCTCTTGGGACTAGCGGGAGCACAGATACGCAGTATTTT. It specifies CAWSVPLGTSGSTDTQYF.

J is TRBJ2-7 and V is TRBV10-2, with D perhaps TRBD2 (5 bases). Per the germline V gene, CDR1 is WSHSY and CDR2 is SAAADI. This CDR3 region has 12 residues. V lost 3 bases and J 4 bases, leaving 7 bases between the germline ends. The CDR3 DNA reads TGCGCCAGCAGTGATGGCGGGTACGAGCAGTACTTC. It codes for CASSDGGYEQYF.

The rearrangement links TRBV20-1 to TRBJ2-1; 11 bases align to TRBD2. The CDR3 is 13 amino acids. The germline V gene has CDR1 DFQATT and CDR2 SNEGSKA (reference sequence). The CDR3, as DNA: TGCAGCCCCGGACTAGCGGGCAACAATGAGCAGTTCTTC. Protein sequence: CSPGLAGNNEQFF.

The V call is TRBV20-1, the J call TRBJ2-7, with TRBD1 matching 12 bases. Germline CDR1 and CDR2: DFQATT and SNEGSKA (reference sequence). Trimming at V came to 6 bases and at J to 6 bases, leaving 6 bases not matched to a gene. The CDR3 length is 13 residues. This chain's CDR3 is CSAPGQGAGEQYF. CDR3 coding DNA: TGCAGTGCACCGGGACAGGGGGCGGGCGAGCAGTACTTC.

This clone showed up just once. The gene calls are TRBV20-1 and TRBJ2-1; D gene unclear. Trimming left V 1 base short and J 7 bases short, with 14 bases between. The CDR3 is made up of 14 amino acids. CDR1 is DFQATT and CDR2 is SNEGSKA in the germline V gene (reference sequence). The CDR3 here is CSARGVTSGNEQFF. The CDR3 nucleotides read TGCAGTGCTAGAGGGGTAACCTCTGGTAATGAGCAGTTCTTC.

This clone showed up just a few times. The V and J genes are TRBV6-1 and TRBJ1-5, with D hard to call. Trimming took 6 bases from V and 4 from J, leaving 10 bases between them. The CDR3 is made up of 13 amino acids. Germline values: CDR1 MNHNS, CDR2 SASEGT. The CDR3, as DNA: TGTGCCAGCAGCGCGACGGTGAATCAGCCCCAGCATTTT. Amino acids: CASSATVNQPQHF.

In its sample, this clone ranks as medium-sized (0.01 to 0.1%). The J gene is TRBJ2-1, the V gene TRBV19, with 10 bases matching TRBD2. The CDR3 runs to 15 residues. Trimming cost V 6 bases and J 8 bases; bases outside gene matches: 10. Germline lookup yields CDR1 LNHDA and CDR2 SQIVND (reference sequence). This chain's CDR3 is CASRTTGLALHEQFF. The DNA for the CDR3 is TGTGCCAGTAGAACCACGGGACTAGCGTTACATGAGCAGTTCTTC.

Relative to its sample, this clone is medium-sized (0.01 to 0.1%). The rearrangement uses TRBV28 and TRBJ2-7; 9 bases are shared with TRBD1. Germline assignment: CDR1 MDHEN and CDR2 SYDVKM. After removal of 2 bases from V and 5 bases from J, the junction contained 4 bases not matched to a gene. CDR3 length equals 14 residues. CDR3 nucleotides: TGTGCCAGCAGTTTAGGGACAGGGCGGGACGAGCAGTACTTC. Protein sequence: CASSLGTGRDEQYF.

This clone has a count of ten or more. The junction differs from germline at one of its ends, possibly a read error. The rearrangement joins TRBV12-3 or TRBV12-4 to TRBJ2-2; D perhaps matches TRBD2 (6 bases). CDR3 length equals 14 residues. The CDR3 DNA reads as TGTGCCAGCAGATTAGCGGACTACACCGGGGAGCTGTTTTTT. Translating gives CASRLADYTGELFF.

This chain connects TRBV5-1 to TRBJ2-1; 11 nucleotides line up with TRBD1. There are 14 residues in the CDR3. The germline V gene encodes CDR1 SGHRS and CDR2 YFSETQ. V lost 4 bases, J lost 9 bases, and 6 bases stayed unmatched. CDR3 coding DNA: TGCGCCAGCAGCACAGGGACAGGGGGTGGTGAGCAGTTCTTC. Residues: CASSTGTGGGEQFF.

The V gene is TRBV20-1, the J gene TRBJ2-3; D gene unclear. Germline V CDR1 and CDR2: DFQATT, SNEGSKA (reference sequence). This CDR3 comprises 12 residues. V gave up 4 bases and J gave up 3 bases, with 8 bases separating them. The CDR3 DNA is TGCAGTGCTAACGTCCAGACAGATACGCAGTATTTT. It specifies CSANVQTDTQYF.

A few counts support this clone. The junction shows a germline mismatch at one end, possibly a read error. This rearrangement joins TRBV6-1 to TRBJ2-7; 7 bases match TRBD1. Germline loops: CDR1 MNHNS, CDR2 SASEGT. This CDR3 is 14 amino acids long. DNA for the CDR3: TGTGCCAGCAGTGAATGGGACAGCTCCTACGACCAGTACTTC. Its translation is CASSEWDSSYDQYF.

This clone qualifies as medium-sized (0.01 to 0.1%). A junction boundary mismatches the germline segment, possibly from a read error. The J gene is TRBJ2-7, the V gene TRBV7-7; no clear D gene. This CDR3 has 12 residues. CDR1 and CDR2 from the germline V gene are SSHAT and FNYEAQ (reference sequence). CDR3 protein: CASSLVLCEQYF. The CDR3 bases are TGTGCTAGCAGCTTAGTATTATGCGAGCAGTACTTC.

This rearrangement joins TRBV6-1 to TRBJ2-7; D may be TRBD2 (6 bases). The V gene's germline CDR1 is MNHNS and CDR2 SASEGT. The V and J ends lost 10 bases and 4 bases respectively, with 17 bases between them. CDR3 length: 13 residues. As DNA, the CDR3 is TGTGCCATCGTTCCGGGACTGGAGTACGAGCAGTACTTC. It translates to CAIVPGLEYEQYF.

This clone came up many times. The CDR3 DNA follows: TGTGCCACCATTTCTAACTATGGCTACACCTTC. Encoded protein: CATISNYGYTF. V usage is TRBV28 and J usage is TRBJ1-2; D is undetermined. From germline, CDR1 is MDHEN and CDR2 SYDVKM. V lost 10 bases, J lost 0 bases, and 6 bases lay in between. CDR3 length: 11 residues.

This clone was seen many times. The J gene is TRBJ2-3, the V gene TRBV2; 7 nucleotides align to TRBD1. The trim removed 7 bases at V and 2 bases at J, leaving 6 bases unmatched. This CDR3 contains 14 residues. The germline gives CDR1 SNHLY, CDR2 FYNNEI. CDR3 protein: CASNRQGLTDTQYF. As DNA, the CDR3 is TGTGCCAGCAACCGACAGGGTCTCACAGATACGCAGTATTTT.